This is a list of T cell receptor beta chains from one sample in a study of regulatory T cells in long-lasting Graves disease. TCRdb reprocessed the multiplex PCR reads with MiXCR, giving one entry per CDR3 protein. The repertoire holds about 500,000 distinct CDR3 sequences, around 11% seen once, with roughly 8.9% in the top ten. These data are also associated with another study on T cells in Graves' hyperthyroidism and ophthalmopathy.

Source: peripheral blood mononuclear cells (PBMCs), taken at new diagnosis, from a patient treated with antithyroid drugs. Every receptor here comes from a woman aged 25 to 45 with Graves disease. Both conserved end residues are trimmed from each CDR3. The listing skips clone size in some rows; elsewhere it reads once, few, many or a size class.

CDR3 protein: ASETGLNQPQH
clone size: NA
J gene: TRBJ1-5
V gene: TRBV2

CDR3 protein: SARNPPRQTNTEAF
clone size: NA
J gene: TRBJ1-1
V gene: TRBV20-1

CDR3 protein: ASSQDTTTNTGELF
clone size: few
J gene: TRBJ2-2
V gene: TRBV3-1

CDR3 protein: SARDQPTTAKNIQY
clone size: many
J gene: TRBJ2-4
V gene: TRBV20-1

CDR3 protein: ASSPLSSGGSSYNEQF
clone size: NA
J gene: TRBJ2-1
V gene: TRBV18

CDR3 protein: ASSSVRGGGNQPQH
clone size: few
J gene: TRBJ1-5
V gene: TRBV27

CDR3 protein: ASSCSAISGRVSYEQY
clone size: NA
J gene: TRBJ2-7
V gene: TRBV6-2/TRBV6-3

CDR3 protein: ASRQTGRGYT
clone size: many
J gene: TRBJ1-2
V gene: TRBV12-3/TRBV12-4

CDR3 protein: AWVQGIEAF
clone size: many
J gene: TRBJ1-1
V gene: TRBV30

CDR3 protein: TSSLTPGLAGRSASYGQY
clone size: NA
J gene: TRBJ2-7
V gene: TRBV2

CDR3 protein: ASSQDGAWST
clone size: NA
J gene: TRBJ1-2
V gene: TRBV14

CDR3 protein: ASSNHVAGGFNEQF
clone size: few
J gene: TRBJ2-1
V gene: TRBV28

CDR3 protein: ASRSINTEAF
clone size: many
J gene: TRBJ1-1
V gene: TRBV4-1

CDR3 protein: ASSSSGNPGNEQF
clone size: many
J gene: TRBJ2-1
V gene: TRBV12-3/TRBV12-4

CDR3 protein: SASTGSGRAGETQY
clone size: many
J gene: TRBJ2-5
V gene: TRBV20-1

CDR3 protein: ASGLAYSGEGAF
clone size: NA
J gene: TRBJ1-1
V gene: TRBV12-5

CDR3 protein: ASSQVEGAGQPQH
clone size: NA
J gene: TRBJ1-5
V gene: TRBV4-3

CDR3 protein: ASSIAGNEQF
clone size: few
J gene: TRBJ2-1
V gene: TRBV19

CDR3 protein: ASSPPPGLKETQY
clone size: many
J gene: TRBJ2-5
V gene: TRBV11-2

CDR3 protein: ASSLGRTLNEQF
clone size: many
J gene: TRBJ2-1
V gene: TRBV5-1

CDR3 protein: ASSFGDAFGQPQH
clone size: few
J gene: TRBJ1-5
V gene: TRBV5-8

CDR3 protein: ASSPRGSGGRAKNIQY
clone size: many
J gene: TRBJ2-4
V gene: TRBV11-2

CDR3 protein: ASSPMGGQGETQY
clone size: many
J gene: TRBJ2-5
V gene: TRBV7-2

CDR3 protein: ASSSGQTTVTGELF
clone size: NA
J gene: TRBJ2-2
V gene: TRBV6-5

CDR3 protein: ASSFEPTGELF
clone size: many
J gene: TRBJ2-2
V gene: TRBV7-2

CDR3 protein: ASNRQGMTGELF
clone size: NA
J gene: TRBJ2-2
V gene: TRBV2

CDR3 protein: ASSYGDNTDTQY
clone size: NA
J gene: TRBJ2-3
V gene: TRBV6-2/TRBV6-3

CDR3 protein: ASRGNEGVSTKNIQY
clone size: many
J gene: TRBJ2-4
V gene: TRBV28

CDR3 protein: ASSADRGRNTIY
clone size: many
J gene: TRBJ1-3
V gene: TRBV2

CDR3 protein: ASSLEPAGNTIY
clone size: few
J gene: TRBJ1-3
V gene: TRBV5-1

CDR3 protein: ASRVMSIIYTGELF
clone size: many
J gene: TRBJ2-2
V gene: TRBV6-1

CDR3 protein: ASSFRDRPYEQY
clone size: NA
J gene: TRBJ2-7
V gene: TRBV13

CDR3 protein: ASSRVGGYT
clone size: many
J gene: TRBJ1-2
V gene: TRBV12-3/TRBV12-4

CDR3 protein: ASSATGSGETQY
clone size: NA
J gene: TRBJ2-5
V gene: TRBV25-1

CDR3 protein: AIRGLAGAPYNEQF
clone size: many
J gene: TRBJ2-1
V gene: TRBV10-3

CDR3 protein: ASSSRRTLEGQY
clone size: NA
J gene: TRBJ2-7
V gene: TRBV7-2

CDR3 protein: ATSEHPGGGTF
clone size: many
J gene: TRBJ1-1
V gene: TRBV24-1

CDR3 protein: ASAYNWIGNTIY
clone size: many
J gene: TRBJ1-3
V gene: TRBV6-2/TRBV6-3

CDR3 protein: ASSLFRGSDTQY
clone size: few
J gene: TRBJ2-3
V gene: TRBV5-1

CDR3 protein: ASSDGGSANYGYT
clone size: many
J gene: TRBJ1-2
V gene: TRBV2

CDR3 protein: ASSLAPVGMSNQPQH
clone size: NA
J gene: TRBJ1-5
V gene: TRBV7-2

CDR3 protein: VSSHGTSRSSYNEQF
clone size: few
J gene: TRBJ2-1
V gene: TRBV7-8

CDR3 protein: ASITGFYNSPLH
clone size: few
J gene: TRBJ1-6
V gene: TRBV27

CDR3 protein: ASSPGTSSTGELF
clone size: many
J gene: TRBJ2-2
V gene: TRBV7-2

CDR3 protein: ASSFYQGAQSTEAF
clone size: few
J gene: TRBJ1-1
V gene: TRBV3-1

CDR3 protein: ASRQQSWGIEQF
clone size: NA
J gene: TRBJ2-1
V gene: TRBV19

CDR3 protein: SAWTGFFGLAGKGSYEQY
clone size: NA
J gene: TRBJ2-7
V gene: TRBV20-1

CDR3 protein: ASSVGGVNTEAF
clone size: many
J gene: TRBJ1-1
V gene: TRBV18

CDR3 protein: ARSRDIGLNIQY
clone size: NA
J gene: TRBJ2-4
V gene: TRBV5-5

CDR3 protein: ASSPSQGNNEQF
clone size: many
J gene: TRBJ2-1
V gene: TRBV28

CDR3 protein: AWSVIGEQY
clone size: few
J gene: TRBJ2-7
V gene: TRBV30

CDR3 protein: SVVGRGLAGGKLETGELF
clone size: many
J gene: TRBJ2-2
V gene: TRBV29-1

CDR3 protein: ASSNHPTAGHQETQY
clone size: many
J gene: TRBJ2-5
V gene: TRBV28